The rows below give T cell receptor beta chains drawn from one sample of a study of T cell responses to AZD1222 COVID-19 vaccine. Only in-frame clones appear in the TCRdb table, and some are missing; sequencing was by immunoSEQ multiplex PCR. In the table there are 90,000 to 130,000 clones, approximately 94% of which are singletons. The sample in question was peripheral blood, obtained 28 days after the second AZD1222 dose. Every receptor here comes from an adult who received the AZD1222 COVID-19 vaccine. Both conserved end residues are part of each CDR3. Fields, in order: V gene, clone size, J gene, D gene, CDR3 DNA, CDR3 protein. A D gene is named only where the DNA matches it firmly. For some rows the clone size is stated as once, few or many, or as a class when expanded; others skip it.

v_call: TRBV3-1/TRBV3-2; clone_size: once; j_call: TRBJ2-3; d_call: -; cdr3_nt: TGTGCCAGCAGCCAAGATCGGGAACCTAGCACAGATACGCAGTATTTT; cdr3_aa: CASSQDREPSTDTQYF
v_call: TRBV2; clone_size: -; j_call: TRBJ1-2; d_call: -; cdr3_nt: TGTGCCAGCAGTGAAGTCCGGGGCGCCCGAAACTATGGCTACACCTTC; cdr3_aa: CASSEVRGARNYGYTF
v_call: TRBV3-1/TRBV3-2; clone_size: -; j_call: TRBJ2-2; d_call: TRBD1; cdr3_nt: TGTGCCAGCAGCCTCGAACAGGGGGCGCGCGGCGGGGAGCTGTTTTTT; cdr3_aa: CASSLEQGARGGELFF
v_call: TRBV11-2; clone_size: -; j_call: TRBJ2-3; d_call: TRBD2; cdr3_nt: TGTGCCAGCAGCTTATTCGCGGGAGCGTTAGATACGCAGTATTTT; cdr3_aa: CASSLFAGALDTQYF
v_call: TRBV6-1; clone_size: -; j_call: TRBJ1-5; d_call: -; cdr3_nt: TGTGCCAGCAGTGAAGACTTATTAGGGGTGGGTGCCAATCAGCCCCAGCATTTT; cdr3_aa: CASSEDLLGVGANQPQHF
v_call: TRBV4-2; clone_size: -; j_call: TRBJ2-2; d_call: -; cdr3_nt: TGTGCCAGCAGCCAAGATTCTACTAGGACGTATAGGGCGAACACCGGGGAGCTGTTTTTT; cdr3_aa: CASSQDSTRTYRANTGELFF
v_call: TRBV5-1; clone_size: -; j_call: TRBJ2-7; d_call: TRBD1; cdr3_nt: TGCGCCAGCAGCTTGACAACGGGACAGGGTTCTTACGAGCAGTACTTC; cdr3_aa: CASSLTTGQGSYEQYF
v_call: TRBV28; clone_size: -; j_call: TRBJ1-1; d_call: -; cdr3_nt: TGTGCCACCCAGTCGGGGGGGACTGAAGCTTTCTTT; cdr3_aa: CATQSGGTEAFF
v_call: TRBV6-5; clone_size: -; j_call: TRBJ2-3; d_call: -; cdr3_nt: TGTGCCAGCAGTTACTCAAGAAGCACAGATACGCAGTATTTT; cdr3_aa: CASSYSRSTDTQYF
v_call: TRBV27; clone_size: -; j_call: TRBJ2-1; d_call: TRBD1; cdr3_nt: TGTGCCAGCAGTTTATGGGACAGGGGTGGCTACAATGAGCAGTTCTTC; cdr3_aa: CASSLWDRGGYNEQFF
v_call: TRBV5-1; clone_size: -; j_call: TRBJ1-4; d_call: -; cdr3_nt: TGCGCCAGCAGCTCCCGGGGCGCGGGTGAAAAACTGTTTTTT; cdr3_aa: CASSSRGAGEKLFF
v_call: TRBV16; clone_size: -; j_call: TRBJ1-3; d_call: -; cdr3_nt: TGTGCCAGCAGCCTCGGGACTTTCGCCTCTGGAAACACCATATATTTT; cdr3_aa: CASSLGTFASGNTIYF
v_call: TRBV14; clone_size: -; j_call: TRBJ1-1; d_call: -; cdr3_nt: TGTGCCAGCAGCCAAGAATCGGGGGCCACTGAAGCTTTCTTT; cdr3_aa: CASSQESGATEAFF
v_call: TRBV5-5; clone_size: -; j_call: TRBJ2-2; d_call: -; cdr3_nt: TGTGCCAGCAGCCACACCAGGAACACCGGGGAGCTGTTTTTT; cdr3_aa: CASSHTRNTGELFF
v_call: TRBV4-1; clone_size: -; j_call: TRBJ1-1; d_call: -; cdr3_nt: TGCGCCAGCAGCCAAGAGCCCAGACCCATGAACACTGAAGCTTTCTTT; cdr3_aa: CASSQEPRPMNTEAFF
v_call: TRBV5-1; clone_size: -; j_call: TRBJ1-5; d_call: TRBD1; cdr3_nt: TGCGCCAGCAGCTTGGACAGGGGAAGCAATCAGCCCCAGCATTTT; cdr3_aa: CASSLDRGSNQPQHF
v_call: TRBV3-1/TRBV3-2; clone_size: -; j_call: TRBJ1-1; d_call: -; cdr3_nt: TGTGCCAGCAGCCAGGTATTGGGGCTTGGAGCTTTCTTT; cdr3_aa: CASSQVLGLGAFF
v_call: TRBV27; clone_size: -; j_call: TRBJ1-4; d_call: -; cdr3_nt: TGTGCCAGCAGTTTTTTCGGGACGGCGGAAAAACTGTTTTTT; cdr3_aa: CASSFFGTAEKLFF
v_call: TRBV5-1; clone_size: once; j_call: TRBJ2-2; d_call: -; cdr3_nt: TGCGCCAGCAGCTTGTCTCTCGAGGCAACCGGGGAGCTGTTTTTT; cdr3_aa: CASSLSLEATGELFF
v_call: TRBV12-3/TRBV12-4; clone_size: -; j_call: TRBJ2-1; d_call: -; cdr3_nt: TGTGCCAGCAGTCAGGTCGGGGGAGAGCAGTTCTTC; cdr3_aa: CASSQVGGEQFF
v_call: TRBV29-1; clone_size: few; j_call: TRBJ2-7; d_call: TRBD1; cdr3_nt: TGCAGCGTGGCCGGGACAGGGGTAGGGGAGCAGTACTTC; cdr3_aa: CSVAGTGVGEQYF
v_call: TRBV6-5; clone_size: -; j_call: TRBJ1-6; d_call: -; cdr3_nt: TGTGCCAGCTTTAGGGGTACACTTAATTCACCCCTCCACTTT; cdr3_aa: CASFRGTLNSPLHF
v_call: TRBV5-8; clone_size: once; j_call: TRBJ1-1; d_call: -; cdr3_nt: TGTGCCAGCAGCTTAATAAGAGGCGGGGCTGAAGCTTTCTTT; cdr3_aa: CASSLIRGGAEAFF
v_call: TRBV6-1; clone_size: -; j_call: TRBJ2-1; d_call: TRBD2; cdr3_nt: TGTGCCAGCAGTGATGGGGCGGGAGCAAACTACAATGAGCAGTTCTTC; cdr3_aa: CASSDGAGANYNEQFF
v_call: TRBV27; clone_size: -; j_call: TRBJ2-1; d_call: TRBD1; cdr3_nt: TGTGCCAGCAGCCGCCCGGGACAGGGTGGGAATGAGCAGTTCTTC; cdr3_aa: CASSRPGQGGNEQFF
v_call: TRBV4-1; clone_size: -; j_call: TRBJ2-1; d_call: TRBD2; cdr3_nt: TGCGCCAGCTGTCCTCGGCGGGGGAATTACAATGAGCAGTTCTTC; cdr3_aa: CASCPRRGNYNEQFF
v_call: TRBV11-2; clone_size: once; j_call: TRBJ2-2; d_call: -; cdr3_nt: TGTGCCAGCAGCTTACAGGCGGGTAACACCGGGGAGCTGTTTTTT; cdr3_aa: CASSLQAGNTGELFF
v_call: TRBV18; clone_size: -; j_call: TRBJ2-1; d_call: -; cdr3_nt: TGTGCCAGCTCACCGTCGCTTGGGAACAATGAGCAGTTCTTC; cdr3_aa: CASSPSLGNNEQFF
v_call: TRBV29-1; clone_size: -; j_call: TRBJ2-3; d_call: TRBD2; cdr3_nt: TGCAGCGCCGCCCGGGAGGGAGATACGCAGTATTTT; cdr3_aa: CSAAREGDTQYF
v_call: TRBV12-5; clone_size: once; j_call: TRBJ2-1; d_call: -; cdr3_nt: TGTGCTAGTGGTTTGGGCCGAACAGGAAATGAGCAGTTCTTC; cdr3_aa: CASGLGRTGNEQFF
v_call: TRBV5-5; clone_size: -; j_call: TRBJ2-1; d_call: -; cdr3_nt: TGTGCCAGCAGCTTCGTAGTTTACAATGAGCAGTTCTTC; cdr3_aa: CASSFVVYNEQFF
v_call: TRBV19; clone_size: -; j_call: TRBJ1-3; d_call: TRBD1; cdr3_nt: TGTGCCACCAAGCAGGGGGCAAACTCTGGAAACACCATATATTTT; cdr3_aa: CATKQGANSGNTIYF
v_call: TRBV11-3; clone_size: -; j_call: TRBJ2-2; d_call: -; cdr3_nt: TGTGCCAGCAGCCTGGGCGGCGATTCCGGGGAGCTGTTTTTT; cdr3_aa: CASSLGGDSGELFF
v_call: TRBV4-1; clone_size: -; j_call: TRBJ1-1; d_call: -; cdr3_nt: TGCGCCAGCAGCCAAGTACCACCTACACTTGGGGACACTGAAGCTTTCTTT; cdr3_aa: CASSQVPPTLGDTEAFF
v_call: TRBV19; clone_size: -; j_call: TRBJ2-1; d_call: -; cdr3_nt: TGTGCCAGTAATTCTCGTGACTACAATGAGCAGTTCTTC; cdr3_aa: CASNSRDYNEQFF
v_call: TRBV29-1; clone_size: -; j_call: TRBJ2-7; d_call: -; cdr3_nt: TGCAGCGTAGCCGGGAATCTCGTCTACGAGCAGTACTTC; cdr3_aa: CSVAGNLVYEQYF
v_call: TRBV2; clone_size: -; j_call: TRBJ2-1; d_call: -; cdr3_nt: TGTGCCAGTAGTGGGGGAAGAAGGGGTTACAATGAGCAGTTCTTC; cdr3_aa: CASSGGRRGYNEQFF
v_call: TRBV7-2; clone_size: -; j_call: TRBJ1-6; d_call: TRBD1; cdr3_nt: TGTGCCAGCACAGGGACAGGGGGCCCACCCCTCCACTTT; cdr3_aa: CASTGTGGPPLHF
v_call: TRBV10-1; clone_size: -; j_call: TRBJ2-7; d_call: -; cdr3_nt: TGCGCCAGCAGTGAGGGGGATCTCGAGCAGTACTTC; cdr3_aa: CASSEGDLEQYF
v_call: TRBV11-3; clone_size: -; j_call: TRBJ2-2; d_call: TRBD2; cdr3_nt: TGTGCCAGCAGCTCAAAAGGAGGCCTAGCTGGGGGGGCCGGGGAGCTGTTTTTT; cdr3_aa: CASSSKGGLAGGAGELFF
v_call: TRBV15; clone_size: once; j_call: TRBJ2-7; d_call: TRBD1; cdr3_nt: TGTGCCACCAGCAGGCAAACACAGGGGAATAAATACGAGCAGTACTTC; cdr3_aa: CATSRQTQGNKYEQYF
v_call: TRBV6-5; clone_size: -; j_call: TRBJ2-1; d_call: -; cdr3_nt: TGTGCCAGCGCCTCAATCCGGCCAAATGAGCAGTTCTTC; cdr3_aa: CASASIRPNEQFF
v_call: TRBV7-9; clone_size: -; j_call: TRBJ1-2; d_call: -; cdr3_nt: TGTGCCAGCAGCTCAACGTGGGGAAGGCATGGCTACACCTTC; cdr3_aa: CASSSTWGRHGYTF
v_call: TRBV27; clone_size: -; j_call: TRBJ1-5; d_call: -; cdr3_nt: TGTGCCAGCAGTTTTAGGCAGGGCATTGGTCCTTCCTCCCAGCCCCAGCATTTT; cdr3_aa: CASSFRQGIGPSSQPQHF
v_call: TRBV2; clone_size: -; j_call: TRBJ1-1; d_call: -; cdr3_nt: TGTGCCAGCAGCGCGACGGGGCTAGAAGCTTTCTTT; cdr3_aa: CASSATGLEAFF
v_call: TRBV5-6; clone_size: -; j_call: TRBJ2-7; d_call: -; cdr3_nt: TGTGCCAGCAGCACGTCTCTAGCGACCTACGAGCAGTACTTC; cdr3_aa: CASSTSLATYEQYF
v_call: TRBV6-5; clone_size: -; j_call: TRBJ1-6; d_call: -; cdr3_nt: TGTGCCAGCCGCGGAAATAATTCACCCCTCCACTTT; cdr3_aa: CASRGNNSPLHF
v_call: TRBV5-5; clone_size: -; j_call: TRBJ2-1; d_call: -; cdr3_nt: TGTGCCAGCACCAAAAGGGGGGCCCTGAGCTCCTACAATGAGCAGTTCTTC; cdr3_aa: CASTKRGALSSYNEQFF
v_call: TRBV18; clone_size: -; j_call: TRBJ1-5; d_call: TRBD1; cdr3_nt: TGTGCCAGCTCACCGGGACAGTCACGCGGTCAGCCCCAGCATTTT; cdr3_aa: CASSPGQSRGQPQHF